The 5 T cell receptor beta chains in this list originate from one sample, sequenced in a study of regulatory T cells in long-lasting Graves disease. Documented time point: newly diagnosed GD, antithyroid drugs for less than 3 months. Isolated PBMC RNA provided the starting material for the TCR library. With iRepertoire HTBI primers and Arm-PCR of CDR3 regions, TCR beta libraries were built. TCRdb reprocessed the multiplex PCR reads with MiXCR, giving one entry per CDR3 protein. This sample has some 340,000 distinct CDR3 sequences, with about 12% found just once. These sequences were also reported in another study, on T cells in Graves' hyperthyroidism and ophthalmopathy.

Sequencing was performed on peripheral blood mononuclear cells (PBMCs), taken at new diagnosis, from a patient treated with antithyroid drugs. Source of these receptors: a woman between 18 and 30 years old with Graves disease.

In this sample, this clonotype turned up many times. The gene calls are TRBV28 and TRBJ1-2, with 8 bases fitting TRBD1. The germline gives CDR1 MDHEN, CDR2 SYDVKM. The CDR3 has 15 amino acids. V dropped 4 bases and J dropped 0; count of bases not matched to a gene: 4. The CDR3 DNA reads TGTGCCAGCAGTTCCGGGACAGGATCTAACTATGGCTACACCTTC. It yields the protein CASSSGTGSNYGYTF.

This clonotype was counted ten times or more. The chain carries TRBV30 and TRBJ1-1; 10 nucleotides align to TRBD1. Trimming cost V 1 base and J 3 bases; bases outside gene matches: 2. CDR1 GTSNPN and CDR2 SVGIG come from the germline V gene (reference sequence). The CDR3 consists of 14 residues. CDR3 amino acids: CAWSAGQGDTEAFF. The CDR3 coding sequence is TGTGCCTGGAGTGCTGGACAGGGGGACACTGAAGCTTTCTTT. The variable domain in full, completed from reference TRBV30 and TRBJ1-1, reads SQTIHQWPATLVQPVGSPLSLECTVEGTSNPNLYWYRQAAGRGLQLLFYSVGIGQISSEVPQNLSASRPQDRQFILSSKKLLLSDSGFYLCAWSAGQGDTEAFFGQGTRLTVV.

This clonotype was recorded at least ten times. The chain has TRBV2 and TRBJ2-7, with D tentatively TRBD2 (6 bases). The CDR3 runs 14 residues. Germline values: CDR1 SNHLY, CDR2 FYNNEI. The V end was cut by 7 bases, the J end by 0 bases, with 13 bases between. The CDR3 sequence: CASTGTQSSYEQYV. In DNA form, the CDR3 reads TGTGCCAGCACGGGGACTCAGAGCTCCTACGAGCAGTACGTC.

This clonotype was detected many times. The rearrangement links TRBV12-3 or TRBV12-4 to TRBJ2-7; D is unclear. The CDR3 sequence is 13 residues long. V was cut by 8 bases and J by 3 bases, with 14 bases left in between. In DNA form, the CDR3 reads TGTGCCAGCGGATCCTACATGGTCTACGAGCAGTACTTC. It specifies CASGSYMVYEQYF.

This chain connects TRBV20-1 to TRBJ1-5; D gene uncertain. In germline, CDR1 is DFQATT, CDR2 SNEGSKA (reference sequence). The CDR3 runs 12 residues. V was pared by 3 bases and J by 7 bases, with 10 bases between. CDR3 protein: CSASSFGQPQHF. Here the CDR3 DNA reads TGCAGTGCTAGCTCATTCGGACAGCCCCAGCATTTT.